The entry below describes one T cell receptor (beta chain). Its antigen remains unknown. CDR3 length: 15 residues. The ends lost 1 base at V and 6 bases at J; junction bases unmatched: 6. Germline CDR1 reads MGHRA; CDR2 reads YSYEKL. This sample was included in a study of radiation and T cells in renal cell carcinoma. Study-level background: Nephrectomy followed 15 Gy stereotactic body radiation by 4 weeks.

Whole-study findings and limits: In blood, top tumor clones expanded by 2 weeks, shrinking by 4. Baseline intratumoral clonotype presence is unknown without pretreatment biopsies.

Data came from immunoSEQ multiplex PCR; TCRdb stores just in-frame clones and leaves some out. This sample has 110,000 to 150,000 clones, with 88% found just once. Time point noted: baseline pretreatment blood. As for treatment: 15 Gy SBRT to primary tumor, nephrectomy 4 weeks later. Serial blood draws occurred at baseline and 2 and 4 weeks post-SBRT. The material sequenced was blood, taken from a patient whose treatment included radiotherapy and nephrectomy. V is TRBV4-1 and J is TRBJ1-5; 7 bases agree with TRBD1. This TCR was recovered from a woman between 50 and 59 years old with renal cell carcinoma. CDR3 sequence: CASSQGDRARQPQHF. In DNA form, the CDR3 reads TGCGCCAGCAGCCAAGGAGACAGGGCGCGTCAGCCCCAGCATTTT.